The 30 T cell receptor beta chains in this list originate from one sample, sequenced in a study of persistence of HIV-infected CD4 T cells. The libraries were made with immunoSEQ version 4 in survey mode. The data were produced by immunoSEQ multiplex PCR, yet TCRdb's version contains in-frame clones alone and is incomplete. The data show 25,000 to 30,000 clones, 82% seen once. Cells were stimulated with CMV-infected fibroblast lysates at 8 to 10 ug/mL. CD40L-negative CD69-negative CD45RO-high memory CD4+ T cells were sorted as populations depleted of antigen-responding cells. For these TCRs, the target antigens are not known. The sample here was CD4+ T cells sorted from PBMCs after approximately 20-hour stimulation, taken from a patient who received antiretroviral therapy. These receptor sequences come from an adult man with HIV who was CMV-seropositive.

This clone was recorded once. V and J are TRBV25-1 and TRBJ2-6; a weak D match, TRBD1 (5 bases). CDR1 MGHDK and CDR2 SYGVNS come from the germline V gene. This CDR3 spans 18 amino acids. The germline V and J ends were trimmed by 5 bases and 1 base, with 18 bases remaining between them. The CDR3 DNA is TGTGCCAGCAGTCCTGCCCAGGGTGTGGGGTCTGGGGCCAACGTCCTGACTTTC. Translating gives CASSPAQGVGSGANVLTF.

This sequence joins TRBV2 and TRBJ2-2, with TRBD2 as a possible D gene (6 bases). The germline CDR1 and CDR2 sequences are SNHLY and FYNNEI. This CDR3 comprises 14 residues. Trimming pared 2 bases from V and 4 bases from J, leaving 8 bases between. In DNA, the CDR3 is TGTGCCAGCAGTGAACGGGGAGGCACCGGGGAGCTGTTTTTT. This codes for CASSERGGTGELFF.

The V call is TRBV7-9, the J call TRBJ1-1; D may be TRBD1 (5 bases). Germline CDR1 and CDR2: SEHNR and FQNEAQ (reference sequence). CDR3 size: 15 residues. Trimming took off 4 bases at V and 2 bases at J, with 14 bases between the two ends. The CDR3 DNA is TGTGCCAGCAGCTCCCGGGGAGGGGAAAACACTGAAGCTTTCTTT. This gives the protein CASSSRGGENTEAFF. Full variable domain (remainder filled in from reference TRBV7-9 and TRBJ1-1): DTGVSQNPRHKITKRGQNVTFRCDPISEHNRLYWYRQTLGQGPEFLTYFQNEAQLEKSRLLSDRFSAERPKGSFSTLEIQRTEQGDSAMYLCASSSRGGENTEAFFGQGTRLTVV.

V usage is TRBV5-5 and J usage is TRBJ2-2; the D call may be TRBD1 or TRBD2 (5 bases each). Germline CDR1 is SGHKS and CDR2 is YYEKEE (reference sequence). V lost 2 bases, J lost 0 bases, and 11 bases lay in between. CDR3 length: 16 residues. The DNA of the CDR3 is TGTGCCAGCAGCTTCGGGCAGGGACCGAACACCGGGGAGCTGTTTTTT. Translated, it gives CASSFGQGPNTGELFF.

CDR3 sequence reads: CASSETGAEPYEQYF. The CDR3 DNA reads TGTGCCAGCAGCGAGACAGGAGCCGAACCCTACGAGCAGTACTTC. The J gene is TRBJ2-7, the V gene TRBV6-5; possible D gene TRBD1, 6 bases. The germline V and J ends were trimmed by 6 bases and 2 bases, with 17 bases remaining between them. In germline, CDR1 is MNHEY, CDR2 SVGAGI. The CDR3 loop spans 15 amino acids.

V is TRBV7-2 and J is TRBJ1-5, with a tentative D call TRBD1 (6 bases). Looked up from germline, CDR1 is SGHTA and CDR2 is FQGNSA. CDR3 length equals 17 residues. Trimming took off 1 base at V and 6 bases at J, with 19 bases between the two ends. The CDR3 DNA reads TGTGCCAGCAGCTTAGTCACGGGTGCAGGGGCGGGTCAGCCCCAGCATTTT. Its translation: CASSLVTGAGAGQPQHF.

The genes are TRBV24-1 and TRBJ1-5; D ambiguous. V lost 10 bases and J lost 2, with 8 bases in between. This CDR3 contains 12 residues. Germline CDR1 is KGHDR and CDR2 is SFDVKD. DNA for the CDR3: TGTGCCACGTCGGACGGCAATCAGCCCCAGCATTTT. It specifies CATSDGNQPQHF.

The V call is TRBV5-4, the J call TRBJ2-1, with 7 positions matching TRBD1. Germline V gives CDR1 SGHNT, CDR2 YYREEE (reference sequence). The V segment lost 4 bases and the J segment 6 bases; nucleotides outside the gene matches: 7. The CDR3 is 14 residues long. In DNA, the CDR3 is TGTGCCAGCAGCCGACAGGGTTCGGTCAATGAGCAGTTCTTC. Amino acid sequence: CASSRQGSVNEQFF.

The V and J genes are TRBV20-1 and TRBJ2-3, with D uncertain. CDR1 and CDR2 from the germline V gene are DFQATT and SNEGSKA (reference sequence). The CDR3 has 10 amino acids. V dropped 4 bases and J dropped 10 bases, with 9 bases sitting between them. The chain's CDR3 is CSANENPQYF. In DNA, the CDR3 is TGCAGTGCTAATGAGAATCCGCAGTATTTT.

The J gene is TRBJ2-3, the V gene TRBV5-5, with a tentative D call TRBD2 (5 bases). V was trimmed by 4 bases and J by 3 bases, leaving 15 bases between them. In germline, CDR1 is SGHKS, CDR2 YYEKEE (reference sequence). CDR3 size: 15 residues. The CDR3 protein is CASSVSPGYTDTQYF. The CDR3, as DNA: TGTGCCAGCAGCGTTTCACCGGGATATACAGATACGCAGTATTTT.

The J gene is TRBJ2-3, the V gene TRBV28, with D tentatively TRBD2 (7 bases). This CDR3 comprises 16 residues. The germline V and J ends were trimmed by 8 bases and 1 base, with 19 bases remaining between them. The germline V gene encodes CDR1 MDHEN and CDR2 SYDVKM. CDR3 bases: TGTGCCAGCCGCAGCCCGGGGGCGGGGGGCACAGATACGCAGTATTTT. It is translated as CASRSPGAGGTDTQYF.

This chain connects TRBV18 to TRBJ2-3, with D possibly TRBD1 on 5 matching bases. CDR3 length: 15 amino acids. Germline V lookup: CDR1 KGHSH, CDR2 LQKENI. The ends were cut back, 2 bases at V and 0 bases at J, with 9 bases in the middle. CDR3 nucleotides: TGTGCCAGCTCACCATTGACAGTTAGCACAGATACGCAGTATTTT. This encodes CASSPLTVSTDTQYF. The full variable domain, its missing parts supplied by reference TRBV18 and TRBJ2-3, is NAGVMQNPRHLVRRRGQEARLRCSPMKGHSHVYWYRQLPEEGLKFMVYLQKENIIDESGMPKERFSAEFPKEGPSILRIQQVVRGDSAAYFCASSPLTVSTDTQYFGPGTRLTVL.

The genes are TRBV28 and TRBJ1-1, with D possibly matching TRBD1 (5 bases). Germline lookup yields CDR1 MDHEN and CDR2 SYDVKM. This CDR3 contains 15 residues. Trimming took 4 bases from V and 0 from J, leaving 12 bases between them. The CDR3 coding sequence is TGTGCCAGCAGTTCTCCAGGGACCCTGAACACTGAAGCTTTCTTT. Its protein is CASSSPGTLNTEAFF.

The J gene is TRBJ2-5, the V gene TRBV29-1, with D possibly TRBD2 on 6 matching bases. The V gene's germline CDR1 is SQVTM and CDR2 ANQGSEA. The CDR3 has 13 amino acids. The ends were cut back, 6 bases at V and 5 bases at J, with 16 bases in the middle. The CDR3 region is CSVSPAGRETQYF. CDR3 nucleotide sequence: TGCAGCGTGAGTCCCGCGGGGAGGGAGACCCAGTACTTC.

This clone was counted a few times. The chain joins TRBV11-1 to TRBJ1-1; D not certain. This CDR3 comprises 15 residues. Germline assignment: CDR1 SGHAT and CDR2 FQDESV (reference sequence). Trimming stripped 1 base from V and 0 bases from J, with 9 bases between. Here the CDR3 reads CASSLERGMNTEAFF. CDR3 nucleotides: TGTGCCAGCAGCTTAGAGCGGGGTATGAACACTGAAGCTTTCTTT.

This chain uses TRBV12-3 or TRBV12-4 with TRBJ1-2, with 8 bases matching TRBD1. The trim removed 4 bases at V and 7 bases at J, leaving 5 bases unmatched. The CDR3 is 13 residues long. CDR3 sequence: CASSSRTGSGYTF. The CDR3 DNA reads as TGTGCCAGCAGTTCTAGGACAGGGTCTGGCTACACCTTC.

This chain joins TRBV6-5 and TRBJ2-1; the D gene is possibly TRBD2 (6 bases). The V and J ends lost 0 bases and 9 bases respectively, with 15 bases between them. This CDR3 contains 15 residues. Germline-derived CDR1 and CDR2 are MNHEY and SVGAGI. The CDR3: CASSYSNPRGGEQFF. In nucleotides, the CDR3 is TGTGCCAGCAGTTACTCGAACCCTCGGGGAGGTGAGCAGTTCTTC.

This rearrangement joins TRBV28 to TRBJ2-2; D gene unclear. This CDR3 is built from 13 residues. Germline-derived CDR1 and CDR2 are MDHEN and SYDVKM. V gave up 2 bases and J gave up 6 bases, with 7 bases separating them. The CDR3 DNA follows: TGTGCCAGCAGTTTAAGCGACCCCGGGGAGCTGTTTTTT. Protein: CASSLSDPGELFF.

The chain couples TRBV7-2 to TRBJ2-3, with 13 bases matching TRBD2. Germline V gene data show CDR1 as SGHTA and CDR2 as FQGNSA. The CDR3 runs 16 residues. V shed 4 bases, J shed 8 bases, and the junction held 9 bases outside the gene matches. Here the CDR3 reads CASSSLAGGPGRTQYF. The CDR3 DNA sequence: TGTGCCAGCAGCTCACTAGCGGGGGGGCCGGGCCGTACGCAGTATTTT. The full variable domain, in which reference TRBV7-2 and TRBJ2-3 provide the parts outside the CDR3, is GAGVSQSPSNKVTEKGKDVELRCDPISGHTALYWYRQSLGQGLEFLIYFQGNSAPDKSGLPSDRFSAERTGGSVSTLTIQRTQQEDSAVYLCASSSLAGGPGRTQYFGPGTRLTVL.

The V and J genes are TRBV5-1 and TRBJ1-4; no definite D call. V was cut by 2 bases and J by 7 bases, with 9 bases left in between. The CDR3 has 13 residues. Germline assignment: CDR1 SGHRS and CDR2 YFSETQ. The CDR3 DNA reads as TGCGCCAGCAGCTTAAGGCGGCTTGAAAAACTGTTTTTT. It codes for CASSLRRLEKLFF.

The chain links TRBV3-1 (or the pseudogene TRBV3-2) to TRBJ1-2, with 7 bases fitting TRBD1. Germline V gene data show CDR1 as LGHDT and CDR2 as YNNKEL (reference sequence). The CDR3 loop spans 15 amino acids. J gave up 8 bases and V 2 bases, and 11 bases lay outside the gene matches. Here the CDR3 reads CASSQRGQAPNGYTF. The CDR3 DNA sequence: TGTGCCAGCAGCCAACGCGGACAGGCCCCTAACGGCTACACCTTC.

The V gene is TRBV28, the J gene TRBJ1-5; 10 bases line up with TRBD1. CDR3 size: 14 residues. The junction had 6 bases not matched to a gene; V was cut back by 7 bases and J by 6 bases. The germline V gene encodes CDR1 MDHEN and CDR2 SYDVKM. For the CDR3, the DNA is TGTGCCAGCACTCCCGGGACAGGGGCTCAGCCCCAGCATTTT. Encoded protein: CASTPGTGAQPQHF.

The chain carries TRBV9 and TRBJ2-3; D is perhaps TRBD2 (5 bases). In germline, CDR1 is SGDLS, CDR2 YYNGEE. This CDR3 is 15 amino acids long. V was trimmed by 5 bases and J by 1 base, leaving 14 bases between them. The CDR3 DNA reads as TGTGCCAGCAGAGGTACTAGGTCCGGCACAGATACGCAGTATTTT. It yields the protein CASRGTRSGTDTQYF.

The V call is TRBV15, the J call TRBJ1-5, with D unresolved. The CDR3 is 13 amino acids. Germline V gene lookup returns CDR1 LNHNV and CDR2 YYDKDF (reference sequence). Trimming pared 0 bases from V and 4 bases from J, leaving 4 bases between. This CDR3 reads CATSRDLNQPQHF. The CDR3 DNA follows: TGTGCCACCAGCAGAGACCTAAATCAGCCCCAGCATTTT.

The chain recombines TRBV28 with TRBJ2-1, with 11 bases lining up with TRBD1. V dropped 7 bases and J dropped 3; count of bases not matched to a gene: 2. Germline V gene sequence: CDR1 MDHEN, CDR2 SYDVKM. The CDR3 contains 14 residues. CDR3 nucleotide sequence: TGTGCCAGCACCGGGACAGGGGGCTACAATGAGCAGTTCTTC. Amino acid sequence: CASTGTGGYNEQFF.

The J gene is TRBJ2-1, the V gene TRBV10-2; 10 nucleotides match TRBD2. V lost 0 bases, J lost 3 bases, and 11 bases stayed unmatched. CDR1 is WSHSY and CDR2 is SAAADI in the germline V gene. The CDR3 is 19 residues long. As DNA, the CDR3 is TGCGCCAGCAGTGAGTCCGCAATACTAGCGGGGAATATCTACAATGAGCAGTTCTTC. This gives the protein CASSESAILAGNIYNEQFF.

The chain employs TRBV7-8 and TRBJ2-7, with unresolved D. Deletions cut 5 bases from V and 0 bases from J, with 2 bases between. This CDR3 has 11 amino acids. CDR1 is SGHVS and CDR2 is FQNEAQ in the germline V gene. The CDR3 DNA reads TGTGCCAGCAGCCACTCCTACGAGCAGTACTTC. As protein: CASSHSYEQYF.

The chain employs TRBV6-4 and TRBJ2-2, with D unclear. Trimming removed 4 bases from V and 6 bases from J, with 9 bases in between. Germline CDR1 is MRHNA and CDR2 is SNTAGT. The CDR3 spans 13 residues. The CDR3 bases are TGTGCCAGCAGTGCGAGTAGTGCCGGGGAGCTGTTTTTT. Translation gives CASSASSAGELFF.

The chain has TRBV7-2 and TRBJ2-2; no definite D call. From germline, CDR1 is SGHTA and CDR2 FQGNSA. The CDR3 runs to 15 residues. The ends were cut back, 7 bases at V and 5 bases at J, with 17 bases in the middle. In nucleotides, the CDR3 is TGTGCCAGCACCCTCTCCATAGAGCTTACCGGGGAGCTGTTTTTT. The encoded protein is CASTLSIELTGELFF.

This clone was seen a few times. This chain links TRBV2 with TRBJ1-6, with D unclear. V was cut by 7 bases and J by 5 bases, with 12 bases left in between. The CDR3 runs 14 residues. The germline V gene encodes CDR1 SNHLY and CDR2 FYNNEI. The CDR3 spells CASTRLPDNSPLHF. CDR3 nucleotide sequence: TGTGCCAGCACCCGACTACCAGATAATTCACCCCTCCACTTT.